This T cell receptor (beta chain) was sequenced in a study of shared clonotypes between healthy human individuals. Study-wide results and limits: An anticipated effect of sequencing depth on clonotype sharing among donors was recognized.

As for this clone: Its antigen is currently unknown.

CD8 cells regarded as naive lacked CD45RO, were positively chosen for CCR7, and omitted terminally differentiated effector memory CD45RA+ cells. This CDR3 contains 17 residues. CDR1 is MDHEN and CDR2 is SYDVKM in the germline V gene. V lost 6 bases, J lost 0 bases, and 11 bases stayed unmatched. In replicate PCRs of sorted subsets, approximately 200 ng DNA, about 30,000 T cell genomes, was used. Repertoires were generated with immunoSEQ multiplex PCR, while TCRdb's copy carries only in-frame clones and drops some. The sample lists about 2.1 million clones; about 93% were seen once. V gene TRBV28 combines with J gene TRBJ2-1; 7 bases align to TRBD2. Specimen: naive CD8+ T cells from PBMCs. The sequence was collected from a man younger than 30 in good health. Some clones in this sample may be carry-over from other donors' samples. CDR3 bases: TGTGCCAGCAGCTCAACCCTCCTAGCGGACTCCTACAATGAGCAGTTCTTC. The encoded protein is CASSSTLLADSYNEQFF.